This T cell receptor beta chain is drawn from a study of Ad26.COV2.S vaccination and SARS-CoV-2 variants. Study-wide results and caveats: For non-spike TCRs, breadth in vaccine recipients resembled that in placebo recipients. After vaccination, substantial breadth of spike-specific CD8+ and CD4+ responses was reported.

A word on this clone: Its antigen remains unidentified.

Here immunoSEQ multiplex PCR was the method, and the copy in TCRdb shows in-frame clones only, minus some. The data hold 120,000 to 150,000 clones, with 80% to 90% observed a single time. The sample here was peripheral blood, taken after recovery from COVID-19. This TCR came from a human donor who had recovered from COVID-19.

CDR3 region: CASSQFDRDRGDNEQFF. CDR3 nucleotide sequence: TGCGCCAGCAGTCAATTCGACCGGGACAGGGGAGACAATGAGCAGTTCTTC. The rearrangement uses TRBV23-1 and TRBJ2-1; 10 bases align to TRBD1. TRBV23-1 is noted as an ORF with a role that remains uncertain. The CDR3 runs 17 residues. The junction had 8 bases not matched to a gene; V was cut back by 1 base and J by 5 bases.